This record looks at one T cell receptor beta chain sequence and its context. Its target is unknown. The data were obtained in a study of CXCR3-negative and CXCR3-positive naive CD8 T cells. Findings and limits, study-wide: Diversity ran similarly high across both naive subsets but far lower in memory CD8+ cells. More hydrophobic TRB CDR3s occurred in CXCR3-positive than in CXCR3-negative naive cells.

CDR1 is SGHNT, CDR2 YYREEE, per germline (reference sequence). The CDR3 is made up of 15 amino acids. The libraries of TRB cDNA were prepared using 5' RACE with UMI labels. After re-calling the 5' RACE reads, TCRdb lists one entry per CDR3 protein, DNA absent. In total, the table holds tens of thousands of distinct CDR3 sequences. The source of this sequence is a human donor in good health. Some clones in this sample may be carry-over from other donors' samples. This chain joins TRBV5-4 and TRBJ2-7; TCRdb calls TRBD1, which cannot be checked without DNA. Sample: naive CXCR3- CD8+ T cells from blood. The subset denotes: CD45RO-CCR7+CD27+CD95- naive CD8+ T cells lacking CXCR3 (TNR3-). The CDR3 spells CASSVTGQGFDEQFF.